This T cell receptor (beta chain) came from a study of cytomegalovirus exposure and HLA in healthy donors. PCR used 60 Vbeta primers and 13 Jbeta primers. The table came from immunoSEQ multiplex PCR; TCRdb's copy has only in-frame clones and leaves some out. The data show 100,000 or so clones, with around 80% seen just once and more than 5% held by the top ten. The CDR3 runs 14 residues. Germline lookup yields CDR1 SGHTA and CDR2 FQGNSA. The V and J ends lost 5 bases and 1 base, in that order; junction bases with no gene match: 4. In the case of this clone: The antigen is not known.

The study, taken as a whole, reports: Some V segments, TRBV6-2 and TRBV6-3 among them, were indistinguishable and were therefore excluded. Most TCR sequences were uncommon, yet certain public TCRs appeared in many donors. CMV serostatus stood as the only immune exposure information on hand. Associated with cytomegalovirus, according to the listing, were fewer than 200 TCR beta chains.

V is TRBV7-2 and J is TRBJ1-1; TRBD1 matches 7 bases. The sample taken for sequencing was PBMCs. The receptor was isolated from a man aged 40-50 years in good health and CMV-seropositive. The CDR3 is CASSGRTGNTEAFF. DNA of the CDR3: TGTGCCAGCAGCGGTCGGACAGGGAACACTGAAGCTTTCTTT.